This entry lists 18 T cell receptor beta chains sequenced from one sample in a study of blood T cell repertoires in COVID-19. Repertoires were generated with immunoSEQ multiplex PCR, while TCRdb's copy carries only in-frame clones and drops some. This table holds 120,000 or so clones, roughly 80% found once. The source material was peripheral blood. These receptor sequences come from a human donor in a cohort sampled during active COVID-19.

This clone was counted once. V usage is TRBV19 and J usage is TRBJ1-1; 8 nucleotides agree with TRBD1. After removal of 3 bases from V and 2 bases from J, the junction contained 11 bases not matched to a gene. The CDR3 consists of 17 residues. The germline CDR1 and CDR2 sequences are LNHDA and SQIVND (reference sequence). Here the CDR3 reads CASSMVRTGWGNTEAFF. Here the CDR3 DNA reads TGTGCCAGTAGTATGGTAAGGACAGGGTGGGGTAACACTGAAGCTTTCTTT.

The chain has TRBV6-5 and TRBJ1-3, with 8 positions matching TRBD1. The CDR3 contains 14 residues. With 6 bases clipped from V and 2 bases from J, the junction kept 3 bases outside the gene matches. Germline lookup yields CDR1 MNHEY and CDR2 SVGAGI. In DNA, the CDR3 is TGTGCCAGCAGCCGACAGGGGCCTGGAAACACCATATATTTT. Its translation is CASSRQGPGNTIYF.

The chain carries TRBV6-5 and TRBJ1-6; D perhaps matches TRBD1 (5 bases). The CDR3 is made up of 15 amino acids. V dropped 6 bases and J dropped 6 bases, with 15 bases sitting between them. The germline CDR1 and CDR2 sequences are MNHEY and SVGAGI. CDR3 residues: CASSAVQGGNSPLHF. The DNA of the CDR3 is TGTGCCAGCAGCGCCGTCCAGGGAGGTAATTCACCCCTCCACTTT.

This clone has just a few counts. This rearrangement joins TRBV5-1 to TRBJ2-1; possible D gene TRBD2, 6 bases. Germline lookup yields CDR1 SGHRS and CDR2 YFSETQ. Trimming stripped 2 bases from V and 7 bases from J, with 13 bases between. The CDR3 covers 14 residues. The CDR3 sequence is CASSFPSDHNEQFF. DNA of the CDR3: TGCGCCAGCAGCTTCCCTAGCGATCATAATGAGCAGTTCTTC.

This chain connects TRBV27 to TRBJ1-6; D call uncertain. Per the germline V gene, CDR1 is MNHEY and CDR2 is SMNVEV (reference sequence). The V end was cut by 3 bases, the J end by 7 bases, with 4 bases between. The CDR3 extends over 12 amino acids. The CDR3 DNA reads as TGTGCCAGCAGTTTCGGGAATTCACCCCTCCACTTT. This codes for CASSFGNSPLHF.

The chain employs TRBV7-3 and TRBJ1-2; D is uncertain. The V and J ends lost 2 bases and 5 bases respectively, with 9 bases between them. Per germline, CDR1 SGHTA and CDR2 FQGTGA. The CDR3 has 13 residues. CDR3 nucleotide sequence: TGTGCCAGCAGCTTACTTCCGGGGTATGGCTACACCTTC. It codes for CASSLLPGYGYTF.

The sample holds a few counts of this clone. V gene TRBV21-1 combines with J gene TRBJ2-7; TRBD1 is the table's D call and was not checked against the DNA. TRBV21-1 is flagged as a pseudogene. CDR3 length equals 17 residues. The CDR3 DNA reads as TGTGCCAGCAGCAAAGGGGGGCCCAAGTTACGCTCCTACGAGCAGTACTTC. It yields the protein CASSKGGPKLRSYEQYF.

CDR3 region: CASSLGGVYSNQPQHF. Written as DNA, the CDR3 is TGTGCCAGCAGCTTGGGCGGTGTGTATAGCAATCAGCCCCAGCATTTT. The chain links TRBV5-6 to TRBJ1-5; D ambiguous. In germline, CDR1 is SGHDT, CDR2 YYEEEE. This CDR3 spans 16 amino acids. The germline V and J ends were trimmed by 0 bases and 0 bases, with 10 bases remaining between them.

The chain couples TRBV30 to TRBJ1-5; no definite D call. The germline gives CDR1 GTSNPN, CDR2 SVGIG (reference sequence). The V gene lost 1 base and the J gene lost 7 bases, with 11 bases spanning the gap. This CDR3 spans 13 amino acids. As DNA, the CDR3 is TGTGCCTGGAGTGAGAGGATTTGGCAGCCCCAGCATTTT. Its translation is CAWSERIWQPQHF.

V gene TRBV30 combines with J gene TRBJ2-7; a possible D gene is TRBD1 (6 bases). V lost 6 bases and J lost 0, with 9 bases in between. The V gene's germline CDR1 is GTSNPN and CDR2 SVGIG (reference sequence). The length of the CDR3 is 12 residues. CDR3 nucleotide sequence: TGTGCCTGTCAGGGGTTCTCCTACGAGCAGTACTTC. The encoded protein is CACQGFSYEQYF.

V and J are TRBV7-6 and TRBJ2-7, with 8 bases aligning to TRBD1. The CDR3 sequence is 15 residues long. The germline CDR1 and CDR2 sequences are SGHVS and FNYEAQ. J lost 3 bases, V lost 0 bases, and 4 bases had no gene match. CDR3 sequence (DNA): TGTGCCAGCAGCTTAGCGCCCGGGACAGGCTACGAGCAGTACTTC. It encodes CASSLAPGTGYEQYF.

The chain combines TRBV7-9 with TRBJ1-1; D is ambiguous. Germline values: CDR1 SEHNR, CDR2 FQNEAQ (reference sequence). V was cut by 8 bases and J by 1 base, with 8 bases left in between. The CDR3 length is 12 residues. The CDR3 here is CASATGNTEAFF. Here the CDR3 DNA reads TGTGCCAGCGCTACCGGGAACACTGAAGCTTTCTTT.

This sequence joins TRBV5-5 and TRBJ1-1; the match to TRBD1 covers 7 bases. Germline lookup yields CDR1 SGHKS and CDR2 YYEKEE (reference sequence). Trimming cost V 0 bases and J 0 bases; bases outside gene matches: 5. The length of the CDR3 is 16 residues. The CDR3: CASSLDTGALNTEAFF. CDR3 nucleotides: TGTGCCAGCAGCTTGGATACAGGGGCCTTGAACACTGAAGCTTTCTTT.

The chain combines TRBV30 with TRBJ1-2, with 7 positions matching TRBD1. The germline V gene has CDR1 GTSNPN and CDR2 SVGIG (reference sequence). V dropped 0 bases and J dropped 4; count of bases not matched to a gene: 8. The CDR3 consists of 15 residues. The CDR3 spells CAWSVGRGLSYGYTF. The CDR3 DNA sequence: TGTGCCTGGAGTGTCGGTAGGGGGCTGAGCTATGGCTACACCTTC.

The CDR3 loop reads CASSLDQVAGASYEQYF. The CDR3 DNA sequence: TGTGCCAGCAGCTTAGATCAAGTAGCGGGGGCCTCCTACGAGCAGTACTTC. The chain has TRBV11-2 and TRBJ2-7, with 9 positions matching TRBD2. V was clipped by 0 bases and J by 0 bases; unmatched bases: 6. Germline V lookup: CDR1 SGHAT, CDR2 FQNNGV. The CDR3 sequence is 17 residues long.

V is TRBV6-5 and J is TRBJ2-1, with 13 bases aligning to TRBD2. The V and J ends lost 8 bases and 7 bases, in that order; junction bases with no gene match: 8. The CDR3 has 15 amino acids. Germline V CDR1 and CDR2: MNHEY, SVGAGI. CDR3 residues: CASLGGTSGINEQFF. The CDR3 DNA sequence: TGTGCCAGCTTAGGAGGGACTAGCGGGATAAATGAGCAGTTCTTC.

This clone has a handful of counts. The chain couples TRBV3-1 (or the pseudogene TRBV3-2) to TRBJ2-7, with D possibly matching TRBD2 (7 bases). There are 15 residues in the CDR3. Looked up from germline, CDR1 is LGHDT and CDR2 is YNNKEL (reference sequence). V lost 6 bases and J lost 5, with 20 bases in between. The CDR3: CASSPYRGGADEQYF. The CDR3 bases are TGTGCCAGCAGTCCCTATAGAGGGGGGGCGGACGAGCAGTACTTC.

The V gene is TRBV12-3 or TRBV12-4, the J gene TRBJ1-1, with D perhaps matching TRBD1 (6 bases). Trimming pared 6 bases from V and 4 bases from J, leaving 9 bases between. This CDR3 has 12 amino acids. CDR3 protein: CASSTGPTEAFF. Written as DNA, the CDR3 is TGTGCCAGCAGCACAGGGCCCACTGAAGCTTTCTTT.